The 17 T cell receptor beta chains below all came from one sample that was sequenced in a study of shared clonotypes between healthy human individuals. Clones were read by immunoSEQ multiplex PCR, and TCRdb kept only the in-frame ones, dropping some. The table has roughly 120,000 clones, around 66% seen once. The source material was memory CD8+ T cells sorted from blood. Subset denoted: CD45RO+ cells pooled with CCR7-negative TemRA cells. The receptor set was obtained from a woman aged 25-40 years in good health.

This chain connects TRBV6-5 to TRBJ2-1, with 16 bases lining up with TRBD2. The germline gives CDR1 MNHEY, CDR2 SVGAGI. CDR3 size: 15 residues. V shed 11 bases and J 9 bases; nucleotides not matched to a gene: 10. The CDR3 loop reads CAVEGLAGGHGEQFF. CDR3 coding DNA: TGTGCCGTAGAGGGACTAGCGGGAGGGCATGGTGAGCAGTTCTTC.

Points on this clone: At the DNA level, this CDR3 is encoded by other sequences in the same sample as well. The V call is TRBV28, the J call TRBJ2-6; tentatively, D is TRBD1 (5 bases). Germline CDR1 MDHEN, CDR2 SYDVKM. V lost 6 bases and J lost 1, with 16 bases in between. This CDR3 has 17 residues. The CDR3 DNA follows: TGTGCCAGCAGCTCCAGGGTTCTACTGTCTGGGGCCAACGTCCTGACTTTC. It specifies CASSSRVLLSGANVLTF.

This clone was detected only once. The CDR3 is CASSRLLQGRNNEQFF. DNA for the CDR3: TGCGCCAGCAGCCGATTGCTCCAGGGGCGCAACAATGAGCAGTTCTTC. The J gene is TRBJ2-1, the V gene TRBV4-1; possibly TRBD1 for D (6 bases). The CDR3 spans 16 residues. V lost 4 bases and J 5 bases, leaving 18 bases between the germline ends. Germline V gene lookup returns CDR1 MGHRA and CDR2 YSYEKL.

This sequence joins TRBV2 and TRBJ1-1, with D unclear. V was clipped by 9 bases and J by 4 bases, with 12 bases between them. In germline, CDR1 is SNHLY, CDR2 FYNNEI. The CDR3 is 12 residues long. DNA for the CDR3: TGTGCCAGTTCGAAGGATCTCACTGAAGCTTTCTTT. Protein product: CASSKDLTEAFF. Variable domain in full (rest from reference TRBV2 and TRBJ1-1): EPEVTQTPSHQVTQMGQEVILRCVPISNHLYFYWYRQILGQKVEFLVSFYNNEISEKSEIFDDQFSVERPDGSNFTLKIRSTKLEDSAMYFCASSKDLTEAFFGQGTRLTVV.

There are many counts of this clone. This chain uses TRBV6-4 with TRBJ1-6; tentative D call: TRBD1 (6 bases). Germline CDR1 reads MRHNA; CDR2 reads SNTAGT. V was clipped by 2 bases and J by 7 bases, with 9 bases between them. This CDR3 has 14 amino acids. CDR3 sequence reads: CASSDGGENSPLHF. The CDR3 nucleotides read TGTGCCAGCAGTGACGGGGGCGAAAATTCACCCCTCCACTTT.

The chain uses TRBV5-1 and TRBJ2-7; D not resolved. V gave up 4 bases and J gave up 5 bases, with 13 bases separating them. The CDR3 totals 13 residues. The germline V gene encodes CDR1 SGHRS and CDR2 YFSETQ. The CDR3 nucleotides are TGCGCCAGCAGCCCCCACAACGGCCACGAGCAGTACTTC. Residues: CASSPHNGHEQYF.

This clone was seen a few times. The CDR3 DNA sequence: TGTGCCAGCAGGGGCGGACTAGTCCCCTACGAGCAGTACTTC. It encodes CASRGGLVPYEQYF. The chain has TRBV28 and TRBJ2-7, with TRBD2 identical over 7 bases. V lost 6 bases to trimming and J lost 2 bases; unmatched junction nucleotides: 7. The V gene's germline CDR1 is MDHEN and CDR2 SYDVKM. The CDR3 length is 14 residues.

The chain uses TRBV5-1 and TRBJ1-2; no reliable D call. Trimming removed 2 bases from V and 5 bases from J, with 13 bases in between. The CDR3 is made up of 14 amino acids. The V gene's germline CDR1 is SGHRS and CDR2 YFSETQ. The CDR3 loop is CASSLPAVSYGYTF. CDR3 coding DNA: TGCGCCAGCAGCTTACCGGCCGTGAGTTATGGCTACACCTTC.

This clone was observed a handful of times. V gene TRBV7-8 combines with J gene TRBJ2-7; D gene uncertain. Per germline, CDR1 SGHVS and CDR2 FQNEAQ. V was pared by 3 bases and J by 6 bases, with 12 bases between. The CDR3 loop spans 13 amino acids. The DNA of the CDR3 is TGTGCCAGCAGCTTCGTCAGAGGACGCGAGCAGTACTTC. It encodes CASSFVRGREQYF.

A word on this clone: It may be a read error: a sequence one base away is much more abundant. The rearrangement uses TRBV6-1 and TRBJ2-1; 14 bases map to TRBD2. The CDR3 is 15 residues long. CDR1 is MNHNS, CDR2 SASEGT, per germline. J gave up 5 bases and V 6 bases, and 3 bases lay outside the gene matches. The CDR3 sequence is CASSGGLAGDNEQFF. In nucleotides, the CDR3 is TGTGCCAGCAGCGGGGGACTAGCGGGAGACAATGAGCAGTTCTTC.

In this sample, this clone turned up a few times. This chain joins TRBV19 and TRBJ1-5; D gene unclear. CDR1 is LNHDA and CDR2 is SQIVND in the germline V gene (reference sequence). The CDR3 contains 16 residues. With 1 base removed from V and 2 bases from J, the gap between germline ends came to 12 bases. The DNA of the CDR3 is TGTGCCAGTAGTATAGGGCGCACCAAGGGCAATCAGCCCCAGCATTTT. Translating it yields CASSIGRTKGNQPQHF. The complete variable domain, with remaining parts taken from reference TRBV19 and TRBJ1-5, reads DGGITQSPKYLFRKEGQNVTLSCEQNLNHDAMYWYRQDPGQGLRLIYYSQIVNDFQKGDIAEGYSVSREKKESFPLTVTSAQKNPTAFYLCASSIGRTKGNQPQHFGDGTRLSIL.

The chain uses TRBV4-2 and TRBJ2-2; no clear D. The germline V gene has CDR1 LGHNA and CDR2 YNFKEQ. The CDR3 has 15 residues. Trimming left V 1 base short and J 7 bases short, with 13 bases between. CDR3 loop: CASSQVFLGSGELFF. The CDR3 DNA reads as TGTGCCAGCAGCCAAGTATTTTTGGGTAGCGGGGAGCTGTTTTTT.

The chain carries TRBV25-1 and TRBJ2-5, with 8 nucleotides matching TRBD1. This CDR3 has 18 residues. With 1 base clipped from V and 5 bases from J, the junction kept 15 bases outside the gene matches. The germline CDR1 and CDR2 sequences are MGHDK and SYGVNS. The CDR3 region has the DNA TGTGCCAGCAGTGAATCGGTAGTGGCAGGGGGCAGAAGGGAGACCCAGTACTTC. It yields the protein CASSESVVAGGRRETQYF.

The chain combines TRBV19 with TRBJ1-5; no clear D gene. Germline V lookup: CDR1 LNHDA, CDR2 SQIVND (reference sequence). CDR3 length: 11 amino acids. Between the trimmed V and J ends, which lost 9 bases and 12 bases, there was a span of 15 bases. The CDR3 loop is CASEYGELQHF. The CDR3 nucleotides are TGTGCCAGCGAGTACGGGGAACTCCAGCATTTT.

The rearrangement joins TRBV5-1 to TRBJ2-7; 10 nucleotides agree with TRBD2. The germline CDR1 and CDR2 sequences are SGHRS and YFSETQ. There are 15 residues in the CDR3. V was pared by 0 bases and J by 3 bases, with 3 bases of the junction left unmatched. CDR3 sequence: CASSLEAGGVYEQYF. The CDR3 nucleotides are TGCGCCAGCAGCTTGGAAGCGGGAGGGGTCTACGAGCAGTACTTC.

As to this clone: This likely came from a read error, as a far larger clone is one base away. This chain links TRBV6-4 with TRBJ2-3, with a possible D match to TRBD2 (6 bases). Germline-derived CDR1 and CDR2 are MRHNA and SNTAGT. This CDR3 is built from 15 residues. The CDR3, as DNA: TGTGCCAGCAGTAAAGGGACGGGAGAAGCAGATGCGCAGTATTTT. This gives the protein CASSKGTGEADAQYF.

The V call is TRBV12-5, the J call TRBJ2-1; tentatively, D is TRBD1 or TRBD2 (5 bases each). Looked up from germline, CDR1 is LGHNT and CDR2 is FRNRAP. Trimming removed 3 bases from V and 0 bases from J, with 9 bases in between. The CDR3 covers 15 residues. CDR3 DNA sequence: TGTGCTAGTGGTTTTGAGGGGAGCTCCTACAATGAGCAGTTCTTC. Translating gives CASGFEGSSYNEQFF.